This T cell receptor (beta chain) emerged from a study of blood T cell repertoires in COVID-19. The overall study: T cells, B-cell-depleted T cells, or PBMCs provided the cDNA or gDNA that served as material.

As handled by the study authors: The authors estimated nucleated cell counts from reference gene primer amplification. Some clones are missing from TCRdb's copy, which holds only in-frame ones; the method was immunoSEQ multiplex PCR. V and J calls and clone size follow that table, whereas D and trimming were derived from the DNA. The data hold roughly 120,000 clones, with roughly 85% observed a single time. Unmatched junction bases numbered 6, after V lost 4 bases and J lost 3 bases. Germline V gene lookup returns CDR1 SGHDN and CDR2 FVKESK. The CDR3 is 14 amino acids. The TCR was taken from a human donor in a cohort sampled during active COVID-19. The chain joins TRBV14 to TRBJ2-7; 7 nucleotides align to TRBD1. Sequenced material: peripheral blood. This chain's CDR3 is CASSLRDRFYEQYF. As DNA, the CDR3 is TGTGCCAGCAGCCTACGGGACAGATTCTACGAGCAGTACTTC. Using reference TRBV14 and TRBJ2-7 for the parts outside the CDR3, the full variable domain is EAGVTQFPSHSVIEKGQTVTLRCDPISGHDNLYWYRRVMGKEIKFLLHFVKESKQDESGMPNNRFLAERTGGTYSTLKVQPAELEDSGVYFCASSLRDRFYEQYFGPGTRLTVT.